This T cell receptor (beta chain) was identified during a study of blood T cell repertoires in COVID-19. Germline loops: CDR1 LNHNV, CDR2 YYDKDF (reference sequence). The CDR3 has 12 residues. After removal of 8 bases from V and 5 bases from J, the junction contained 3 bases not matched to a gene. Original data processing: Estimation of nucleated cell counts was performed using reference gene primer amplification. Generated by immunoSEQ multiplex PCR, the TCRdb table keeps only in-frame clones and is missing some. D and trimming come from the DNA, and the V and J calls and clone size come from that table. The repertoire has roughly 100,000 clones, approximately 91% of them found once; the top ten carry 4.2%.

The specimen sequenced was peripheral blood. The chain is built from TRBV15 and TRBJ1-5; the match to TRBD1 covers 7 bases. This clonotype was sampled from a man younger than 35 with acute or convalescent COVID-19. DNA of the CDR3: TGTGCCACCGGGACAGCGGATCAGCCCCAGCATTTT. The encoded protein is CATGTADQPQHF.